The clone carrying this T cell receptor beta chain was detected only a few times. Sample donors were healthy Caucasian individuals that came from Russia, aged 6 to 90. Together with a sample-barcoded 5' primer, a J-beta primer mix was included in a second PCR lasting about 7 to 11 cycles. Each cDNA was tagged by a template-switch adaptor containing 12 random nucleotides. Each CDR3 protein gets one entry after TCRdb re-called the 5' RACE reads with MiXCR. The sample carries 700,000 to 900,000 distinct CDR3 sequences, roughly 25% recorded once. Germline V gives CDR1 LGHNT, CDR2 FRNRAP. This CDR3 contains 15 residues. The ends were cut back, 3 bases at V and 2 bases at J, with 14 bases in the middle. The record originates from a study of blood T cells in healthy people across ages. These same data were also listed under a study on T cells of mothers and their children. That source adds: All extracted RNA went into cDNA synthesis, about 1.4 ug per 15 ul.

The chain is built from TRBV12-5 and TRBJ2-7; tentatively, D is TRBD1 (5 bases). The TCR comes from a boy aged 5-17 years in good health. The sample comprised blood. The CDR3 sequence is CASGLLGQETYEQYF. CDR3 nucleotide sequence: TGTGCTAGTGGTTTACTGGGGCAGGAGACCTACGAGCAGTACTTC.